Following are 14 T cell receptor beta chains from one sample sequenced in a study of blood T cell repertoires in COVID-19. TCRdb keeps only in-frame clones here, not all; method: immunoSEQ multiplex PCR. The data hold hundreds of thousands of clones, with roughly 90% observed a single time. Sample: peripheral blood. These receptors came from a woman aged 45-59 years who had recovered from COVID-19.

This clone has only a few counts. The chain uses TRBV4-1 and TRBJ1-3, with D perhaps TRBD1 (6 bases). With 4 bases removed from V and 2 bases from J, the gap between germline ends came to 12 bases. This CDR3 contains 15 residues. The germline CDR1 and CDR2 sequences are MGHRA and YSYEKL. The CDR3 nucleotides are TGCGCCAGCAGCCCCAATACAGGGACTGGAAACACCATATATTTT. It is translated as CASSPNTGTGNTIYF.

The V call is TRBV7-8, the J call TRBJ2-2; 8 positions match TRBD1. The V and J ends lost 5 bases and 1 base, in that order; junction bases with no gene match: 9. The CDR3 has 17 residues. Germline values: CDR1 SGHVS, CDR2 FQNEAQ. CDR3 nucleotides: TGTGCCAGCAGCCGTCGTTCCGGGACAGGGAACACCGGGGAGCTGTTTTTT. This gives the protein CASSRRSGTGNTGELFF.

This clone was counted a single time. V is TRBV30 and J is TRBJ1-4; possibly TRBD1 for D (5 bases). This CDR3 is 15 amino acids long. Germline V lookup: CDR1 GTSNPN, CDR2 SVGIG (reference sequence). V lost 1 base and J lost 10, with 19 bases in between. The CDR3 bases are TGTGCCTGGAGTGCCACGGGACTGGGGAGAGCAAAACTGTTTTTT. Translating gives CAWSATGLGRAKLFF.

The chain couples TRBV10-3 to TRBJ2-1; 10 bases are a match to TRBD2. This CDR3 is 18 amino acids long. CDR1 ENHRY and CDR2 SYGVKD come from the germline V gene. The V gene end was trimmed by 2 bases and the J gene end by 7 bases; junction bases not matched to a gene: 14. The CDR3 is CAISEPNPLAGGLNEQFF. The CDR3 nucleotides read TGTGCCATCAGTGAGCCTAACCCCTTAGCGGGAGGTCTGAATGAGCAGTTCTTC.

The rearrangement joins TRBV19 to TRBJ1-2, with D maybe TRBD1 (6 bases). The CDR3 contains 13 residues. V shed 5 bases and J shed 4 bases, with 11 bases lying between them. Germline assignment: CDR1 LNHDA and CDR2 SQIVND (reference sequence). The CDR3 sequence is CASSQGSGYGYTF. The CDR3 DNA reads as TGTGCCAGTAGTCAGGGGTCCGGCTATGGCTACACCTTC.

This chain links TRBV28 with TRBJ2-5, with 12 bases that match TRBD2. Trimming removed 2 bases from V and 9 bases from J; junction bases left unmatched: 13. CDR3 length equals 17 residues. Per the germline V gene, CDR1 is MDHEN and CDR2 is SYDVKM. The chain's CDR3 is CASSLKLGASGRGAQYF. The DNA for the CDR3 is TGTGCCAGCAGTTTAAAACTCGGGGCTAGCGGGAGGGGAGCCCAGTACTTC.

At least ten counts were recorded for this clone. The CDR3 region has the DNA TGCGCCAGCACTAACCCTCCGGGGGTCGAATATGAAGCTTTCTTT. Translating gives CASTNPPGVEYEAFF. V usage is TRBV10-2 and J usage is TRBJ1-1, with D possibly matching TRBD1 (5 bases). V lost 7 bases and J lost 7, with 22 bases in between. The CDR3 is 15 residues long. Germline V gene data show CDR1 as WSHSY and CDR2 as SAAADI.

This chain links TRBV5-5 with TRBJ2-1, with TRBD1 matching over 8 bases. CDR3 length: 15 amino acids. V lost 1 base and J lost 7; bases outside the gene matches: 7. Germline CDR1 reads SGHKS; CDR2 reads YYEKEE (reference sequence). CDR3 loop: CASSLYGQGWNEQFF. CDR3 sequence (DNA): TGTGCCAGCAGCTTGTATGGACAGGGCTGGAATGAGCAGTTCTTC.

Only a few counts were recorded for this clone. The CDR3 sequence: CASSLEGQNGYTF. The CDR3 bases are TGCGCCAGCAGCTTGGAGGGACAGAATGGCTACACCTTC. The J gene is TRBJ1-2, the V gene TRBV5-1, with 7 bases lining up with TRBD1. Losses at the gene ends were 0 bases for V and 6 bases for J; bases not matched to a gene: 2. The germline V gene encodes CDR1 SGHRS and CDR2 YFSETQ. The CDR3 covers 13 residues.

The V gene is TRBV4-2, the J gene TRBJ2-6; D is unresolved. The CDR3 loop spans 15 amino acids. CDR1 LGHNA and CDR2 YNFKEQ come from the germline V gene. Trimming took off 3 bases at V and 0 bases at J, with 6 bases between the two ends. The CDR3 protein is CASSHSGSGANVLTF. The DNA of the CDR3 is TGTGCCAGCAGCCACTCAGGCTCTGGGGCCAACGTCCTGACTTTC.

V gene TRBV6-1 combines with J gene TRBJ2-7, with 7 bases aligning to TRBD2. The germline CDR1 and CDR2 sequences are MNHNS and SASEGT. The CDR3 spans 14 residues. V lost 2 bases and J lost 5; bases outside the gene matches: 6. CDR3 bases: TGTGCCAGCAGTGAATCCAGACTAGCACACGAGCAGTACTTC. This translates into CASSESRLAHEQYF.

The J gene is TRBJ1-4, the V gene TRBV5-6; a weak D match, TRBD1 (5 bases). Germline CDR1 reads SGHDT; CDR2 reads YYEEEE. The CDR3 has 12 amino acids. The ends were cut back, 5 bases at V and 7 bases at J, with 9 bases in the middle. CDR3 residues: CASSLGGEKLFF. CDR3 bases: TGTGCCAGCAGTCTGGGGGGTGAAAAACTGTTTTTT.

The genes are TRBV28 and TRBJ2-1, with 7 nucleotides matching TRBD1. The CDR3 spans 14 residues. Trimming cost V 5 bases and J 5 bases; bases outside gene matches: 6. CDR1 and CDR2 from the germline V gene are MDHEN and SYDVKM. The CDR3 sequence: CASSRGGGHNEQFF. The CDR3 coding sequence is TGTGCCAGCAGTCGAGGGGGCGGCCACAATGAGCAGTTCTTC. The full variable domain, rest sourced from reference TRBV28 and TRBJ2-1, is DVKVTQSSRYLVKRTGEKVFLECVQDMDHENMFWYRQDPGLGLRLIYFSYDVKMKEKGDIPEGYSVSREKKERFSLILESASTNQTSMYLCASSRGGGHNEQFFGPGTRLTVL.

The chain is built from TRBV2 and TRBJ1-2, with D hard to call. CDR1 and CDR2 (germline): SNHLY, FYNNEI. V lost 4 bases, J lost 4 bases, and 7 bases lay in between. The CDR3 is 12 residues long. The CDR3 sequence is CASSGGPYGYTF. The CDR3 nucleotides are TGTGCCAGCAGTGGTGGGCCCTATGGCTACACCTTC.